This entry lists 5 T cell receptor beta chains sequenced from one sample in a study of response to subunit inactivated influenza vaccine. TCRdb reanalysed the RT-PCR reads using MiXCR and keeps one entry per CDR3 protein. The repertoire holds 800,000 to 1,000,000 distinct CDR3 sequences, with over 20% as singletons. Sequencing used PBMCs from blood, obtained 4 to 6 days after vaccination. These receptors were taken from a man aged 50-59 years who received an inactivated influenza vaccine.

The sample holds a few counts of this clonotype. V usage is TRBV27 and J usage is TRBJ2-1; 8 bases fit TRBD2. V gave up 2 bases and J gave up 10 bases; unmatched junction bases: 7. CDR1 is MNHEY and CDR2 is SMNVEV in the germline V gene (reference sequence). The CDR3 loop spans 14 amino acids. The DNA for the CDR3 is TGTGCCAGCAGTTTAGGTACTAGCGGAAGGGAGCAGTTCTTC. Residues: CASSLGTSGREQFF.

The rearrangement links TRBV24-1 to TRBJ2-1; 8 bases map to TRBD1. This CDR3 is 17 amino acids long. The trim removed 3 bases at V and 0 bases at J, leaving 6 bases unmatched. CDR1 and CDR2 from the germline V gene are KGHDR and SFDVKD. The CDR3 is CATSDASRGHSYNEQFF. Here the CDR3 DNA reads TGTGCCACCAGTGATGCCAGCAGGGGGCACTCCTACAATGAGCAGTTCTTC.

This chain joins TRBV5-1 and TRBJ1-6, with 7 bases fitting TRBD1. Germline V gene lookup returns CDR1 SGHRS and CDR2 YFSETQ. The CDR3 consists of 18 residues. The junction had 9 bases not matched to a gene; V was cut back by 3 bases and J by 0 bases. The CDR3 here is CASSWSDRESSYNSPLHF. The CDR3 DNA reads TGCGCCAGCAGCTGGAGTGACAGGGAGAGCTCCTATAATTCACCCCTCCACTTT. The full variable domain, rest sourced from reference TRBV5-1 and TRBJ1-6, is KAGVTQTPRYLIKTRGQQVTLSCSPISGHRSVSWYQQTPGQGLQFLFEYFSETQRNKGNFPGRFSGRQFSNSRSEMNVSTLELGDSALYLCASSWSDRESSYNSPLHFGNGTRLTVT.

Only a few counts were recorded for this clonotype. The rearrangement uses TRBV20-1 and TRBJ2-1, with 10 bases that match TRBD2. V dropped 5 bases and J dropped 3; count of bases not matched to a gene: 4. Germline V gene data show CDR1 as DFQATT and CDR2 as SNEGSKA (reference sequence). The CDR3 extends over 14 amino acids. CDR3 sequence (DNA): TGCAGTGCTGTTAGCGGGAGGAACTACAATGAGCAGTTCTTC. Translation gives CSAVSGRNYNEQFF.

There are a few counts of this clonotype. The chain joins TRBV20-1 to TRBJ1-5; a weak D match, TRBD1 (6 bases). V lost 0 bases and J 1 base, leaving 13 bases between the germline ends. This CDR3 spans 16 amino acids. Per germline, CDR1 DFQATT and CDR2 SNEGSKA (reference sequence). The CDR3, as DNA: TGCAGTGCTAGAGACCAGGGGATACGGAGCAATCAGCCCCAGCATTTT. Encoded protein: CSARDQGIRSNQPQHF.